Given below is one T cell receptor (beta chain) in context. The target antigen is unknown. The donors gave bone marrow, and they were healthy. Researchers ran the PCR with 60 Vbeta and 13 Jbeta primers. Only in-frame clones appear in the TCRdb table, and some are missing; sequencing was by immunoSEQ multiplex PCR. The specimen's table records tens of thousands of clones. This sample is part of a study of cytomegalovirus exposure and HLA in healthy donors. General observations from the study: When a later analysis compared HLA-associated TCR beta chains with equally common others, the HLA-associated chains turned out to be more clonally expanded and to have lower generation probabilities. Roughly uniform sequencing depth across donors was assumed, possibly incorrectly.

This TCR was sampled from a woman in her 30s in good health and CMV-seropositive. The sample taken for sequencing was PBMCs.

CDR3 in amino acids: CASSLAGANTGELFF. CDR3 in DNA: TGTGCCAGCAGCCTAGCGGGGGCGAACACCGGGGAGCTGTTTTTT. The chain recombines TRBV6-5 with TRBJ2-2, with 10 bases matching TRBD2. The germline V gene has CDR1 MNHEY and CDR2 SVGAGI. The CDR3 consists of 15 residues. Unmatched junction bases numbered 1, after V lost 6 bases and J lost 0 bases.